The 30 T cell receptor beta chains listed next were all sequenced from one sample in a study of graft-versus-host responses after intestinal transplantation. TCRdb keeps only in-frame clones here, not all; method: immunoSEQ multiplex PCR. The table lists 110,000 to 150,000 clones, roughly 91% of them singletons. No antigen has been identified for these receptors. The source was unstimulated CD4+ T cells sorted from spleen or lymph node cells, collected before intestinal transplant. Receptors were obtained from a human donor who received an intestinal transplant.

The chain couples TRBV28 to TRBJ2-6; unclear D gene. Germline CDR1 MDHEN, CDR2 SYDVKM. Trimming took 4 bases from V and 2 from J, leaving 0 bases between them. CDR3 size: 12 residues. Written as DNA, the CDR3 is TGTGCCAGCAGTTCTGGGGCCAACGTCCTGACTTTC. Translation: CASSSGANVLTF.

In its sample, this clone was seen once. This chain connects TRBV28 to TRBJ2-4; D gene uncertain. The germline V gene encodes CDR1 MDHEN and CDR2 SYDVKM. The CDR3 runs to 12 residues. Trimming pared 8 bases from V and 4 bases from J, leaving 9 bases between. The CDR3 loop reads CASSTRKNIQYF. CDR3 coding DNA: TGTGCCAGCTCAACCCGGAAAAACATTCAGTACTTC.

This chain links TRBV7-6 with TRBJ2-1; D not resolved. There are 16 residues in the CDR3. CDR1 SGHVS and CDR2 FNYEAQ come from the germline V gene. The V gene lost 1 base and the J gene lost 3 bases, with 13 bases spanning the gap. CDR3: CASSLDTRVIYNEQFF. In nucleotides, the CDR3 is TGTGCCAGCAGCTTAGATACCCGGGTGATCTACAATGAGCAGTTCTTC.

V is TRBV2 and J is TRBJ2-7, with 12 bases aligning to TRBD1. CDR1 is SNHLY and CDR2 is FYNNEI in the germline V gene. V gave up 2 bases and J gave up 6 bases; unmatched junction bases: 5. The CDR3 is 15 residues long. The CDR3 coding sequence is TGTGCCAGCAGTGAAATGGGACAGGGGGCAAGCGAGCAGTACTTC. This encodes CASSEMGQGASEQYF.

This clone has more than one count but fewer than ten. The chain has TRBV18 and TRBJ2-7; 10 positions match TRBD2. CDR1 and CDR2 (germline): KGHSH, LQKENI. With V trimmed by 0 bases and J by 7 bases, 6 bases remained unmatched. There are 15 residues in the CDR3. DNA of the CDR3: TGTGCCAGCTCACCACCCAGCGGGAGGGCCCGGGAGCAGTACTTC. Translated: CASSPPSGRAREQYF.

The genes are TRBV30 and TRBJ2-2; D gene ambiguous. The germline CDR1 and CDR2 sequences are GTSNPN and SVGIG (reference sequence). With 2 bases removed from V and 7 bases from J, the gap between germline ends came to 5 bases. The CDR3 length is 11 residues. CDR3 sequence (DNA): TGTGCCTGGAGTCCAATCGGGGAGCTGTTTTTT. Translating gives CAWSPIGELFF.

The chain joins TRBV2 to TRBJ1-1, with TRBD1 identical over 9 bases. The CDR3 length is 17 residues. Germline V gives CDR1 SNHLY, CDR2 FYNNEI. V lost 6 bases to trimming and J lost 0 bases; unmatched junction nucleotides: 11. The CDR3: CASSAEQGAQVNTEAFF. The CDR3 bases are TGTGCCAGCAGCGCCGAACAGGGGGCCCAAGTGAACACTGAAGCTTTCTTT.

J is TRBJ2-7 and V is TRBV13, with D tentatively TRBD2 (6 bases). Looked up from germline, CDR1 is PRHDT and CDR2 is FYEKMQ (reference sequence). The ends were cut back, 5 bases at V and 0 bases at J, with 14 bases in the middle. CDR3 length equals 15 residues. The CDR3 is CASSRLSGSSYEQYF. DNA for the CDR3: TGTGCCAGCAGCAGGCTTAGCGGAAGCTCCTACGAGCAGTACTTC. Full variable domain (missing parts from reference TRBV13 and TRBJ2-7): AAGVIQSPRHLIKEKRETATLKCYPIPRHDTVYWYQQGPGQDPQFLISFYEKMQSDKGSIPDRFSAQQFSDYHSELNMSSLELGDSALYFCASSRLSGSSYEQYFGPGTRLTVT.

This clone came up once. The chain links TRBV6-5 to TRBJ2-3; 7 bases map to TRBD1. This CDR3 has 15 amino acids. V lost 6 bases and J lost 6; bases outside the gene matches: 12. The germline V gene has CDR1 MNHEY and CDR2 SVGAGI. Written as DNA, the CDR3 is TGTGCCAGCAGCACGGGACAGTCCTTAGGGGATACGCAGTATTTT. Protein: CASSTGQSLGDTQYF.

By its share, this clone is medium-sized. This chain connects TRBV29-1 to TRBJ1-2, with no clear D. Germline CDR1 SQVTM, CDR2 ANQGSEA. The length of the CDR3 is 9 residues. The CDR3 reads CSEGNGYTF. The CDR3 coding sequence is TGCAGTGAGGGCAATGGCTACACCTTC. The whole variable domain, remainder taken from reference TRBV29-1 and TRBJ1-2, is SAVISQKPSRDICQRGTSLTIQCQVDSQVTMMFWYRQQPGQSLTLIATANQGSEATYESGFVIDKFPISRPNLTFSTLTVSNMSPEDSSIYLCSEGNGYTFGSGTRLTVV.

The rearrangement joins TRBV28 to TRBJ2-7; possible D gene TRBD2, 5 bases. The CDR3 runs to 12 residues. V lost 7 bases and J lost 7, with 14 bases in between. Germline-derived CDR1 and CDR2 are MDHEN and SYDVKM. The CDR3 reads CASNNGVWEQYF. Written as DNA, the CDR3 is TGTGCCAGCAACAACGGGGTTTGGGAGCAGTACTTC.

The V gene is TRBV5-5, the J gene TRBJ1-4, with D uncertain. In germline, CDR1 is SGHKS, CDR2 YYEKEE (reference sequence). This CDR3 contains 15 residues. Trimming stripped 4 bases from V and 0 bases from J, with 10 bases between. The CDR3 sequence: CASSLLTTTNEKLFF. CDR3 nucleotide sequence: TGTGCCAGCAGCCTGTTGACAACAACTAATGAAAAACTGTTTTTT. The variable domain in full, with the rest retrieved from reference TRBV5-5 and TRBJ1-4, is DAGVTQSPTHLIKTRGQQVTLRCSPISGHKSVSWYQQVLGQGPQFIFQYYEKEERGRGNFPDRFSARQFPNYSSELNVNALLLGDSALYLCASSLLTTTNEKLFFGSGTQLSVL.

The J gene is TRBJ2-1, the V gene TRBV19; TRBD2 might be the D (5 bases). Trimming shortened V by 3 bases and J by 6 bases, and 18 bases separated the two germline ends. The CDR3 is made up of 16 amino acids. Germline CDR1 and CDR2: LNHDA and SQIVND (reference sequence). The CDR3 is CASSIGRGLARNEQFF. CDR3 nucleotide sequence: TGTGCCAGTAGTATCGGTCGCGGGTTGGCCCGCAATGAGCAGTTCTTC.

The V and J genes are TRBV28 and TRBJ2-7; 9 nucleotides match TRBD2. Trimming removed 2 bases from V and 1 base from J; junction bases left unmatched: 9. The CDR3 sequence is 17 residues long. Per the germline V gene, CDR1 is MDHEN and CDR2 is SYDVKM. DNA for the CDR3: TGTGCCAGCAGTTTAAGGGCGGGAGGGATAGGGTCCTACGAGCAGTACTTC. Protein product: CASSLRAGGIGSYEQYF.

The rearrangement joins TRBV6-1 to TRBJ1-1; D call uncertain. CDR1 and CDR2 from the germline V gene are MNHNS and SASEGT. The CDR3 is 12 residues long. The V and J ends lost 6 bases and 2 bases respectively, with 7 bases between them. The CDR3, as DNA: TGTGCCAGCAGGACACCTAACACTGAAGCTTTCTTT. Amino acids: CASRTPNTEAFF.

With respect to this clone: Other DNA sequences in the sample encode the same CDR3. The chain employs TRBV7-2 and TRBJ2-2; no firm D call. The CDR3 is 14 amino acids. Germline V lookup: CDR1 SGHTA, CDR2 FQGNSA. Trimming shortened V by 0 bases and J by 1 base, and 3 bases separated the two germline ends. In DNA form, the CDR3 reads TGTGCCAGCAGCTTAGCGCTGAACACCGGGGAGCTGTTTTTT. This sequence encodes CASSLALNTGELFF.

The V call is TRBV5-4, the J call TRBJ2-7; D is uncertain. The CDR3 sequence is 12 residues long. V shed 1 base and J shed 7 bases, with 9 bases lying between them. The V gene's germline CDR1 is SGHNT and CDR2 YYREEE (reference sequence). Here the CDR3 reads CASSLNGWEQYF. In DNA, the CDR3 is TGTGCCAGCAGCTTGAACGGGTGGGAGCAGTACTTC.

The chain couples TRBV4-2 to TRBJ1-3; 7 nucleotides match TRBD1. Germline values: CDR1 LGHNA, CDR2 YNFKEQ. After removal of 3 bases from V and 4 bases from J, the junction contained 3 bases not matched to a gene. This CDR3 has 14 residues. DNA for the CDR3: TGTGCCAGCAGCCACTCGGGACAGGGAAACACCATATATTTT. The encoded protein is CASSHSGQGNTIYF.

Comments on this clone: Germline and junction disagree at one end, which may indicate a read error. The chain is built from TRBV7-3 and TRBJ2-1; D gene unclear. Germline values: CDR1 SGHTA, CDR2 FQGTGA. The CDR3 runs to 13 residues. The chain's CDR3 is CASSFESFNEQFF. The DNA of the CDR3 is TGTGCCAGCAGCTTTGAATCCTTCAATGAGCAGTTCTTC.

The J gene is TRBJ1-1, the V gene TRBV7-9, with 7 bases matching TRBD1. After removal of 3 bases from V and 5 bases from J, the junction contained 9 bases not matched to a gene. The CDR3 length is 15 residues. Germline V gives CDR1 SEHNR, CDR2 FQNEAQ (reference sequence). The CDR3 DNA reads as TGTGCCAGCAGCTTTGGTTTACAGGGGATTACTGAAGCTTTCTTT. Its translation: CASSFGLQGITEAFF.

Only a few counts were recorded for this clone. V usage is TRBV30 and J usage is TRBJ2-7; maybe TRBD1 (7 bases). In germline, CDR1 is GTSNPN, CDR2 SVGIG (reference sequence). V lost 0 bases, J lost 7 bases, and 16 bases lay in between. The CDR3 extends over 14 amino acids. The CDR3 bases are TGTGCCTGGAGTGTCGGAGGGGGCGCTGGGGAGCAGTACTTC. Protein sequence: CAWSVGGGAGEQYF.

In DNA form, the CDR3 reads TGTGCCAGCAGCGGGAGACTAGGCAATGAGCAGTTCTTC. This translates into CASSGRLGNEQFF. The chain employs TRBV7-2 and TRBJ2-1; a weak D match, TRBD2 (6 bases). Trimming shortened V by 5 bases and J by 6 bases, and 11 bases separated the two germline ends. CDR1 SGHTA and CDR2 FQGNSA come from the germline V gene. The length of the CDR3 is 13 residues.

The V and J genes are TRBV27 and TRBJ1-2, with 8 bases aligning to TRBD1. Unmatched junction bases numbered 3, after V lost 4 bases and J lost 5 bases. The CDR3 extends over 13 amino acids. Germline values: CDR1 MNHEY, CDR2 SMNVEV (reference sequence). The CDR3 DNA reads as TGTGCCAGCAGTTCAAACAGGGGGTATGGCTACACCTTC. This translates into CASSSNRGYGYTF.

The gene calls are TRBV13 and TRBJ2-1, with TRBD2 matching over 9 bases. This CDR3 region has 16 residues. Germline loops: CDR1 PRHDT, CDR2 FYEKMQ (reference sequence). V dropped 2 bases and J dropped 1; count of bases not matched to a gene: 3. DNA of the CDR3: TGTGCCAGCAGCTTAAAGACTAGCGGTTCCTACAATGAGCAGTTCTTC. Its translation: CASSLKTSGSYNEQFF.

This clone appeared once. The genes are TRBV5-4 and TRBJ2-7; D unclear. Germline CDR1 is SGHNT and CDR2 is YYREEE (reference sequence). Trimming removed 2 bases from V and 2 bases from J, with 5 bases in between. This CDR3 is 12 amino acids long. CDR3 amino acids: CASSFRTYEQYF. The CDR3 bases are TGTGCCAGCAGCTTCCGCACCTACGAGCAGTACTTC.

This clone occurred once. The chain recombines TRBV28 with TRBJ1-5; TRBD1 matches 7 bases. CDR1 is MDHEN and CDR2 is SYDVKM in the germline V gene. Trimming cost V 5 bases and J 5 bases; bases outside gene matches: 15. This CDR3 has 17 amino acids. The CDR3 nucleotides are TGTGCCAGCAGTAACAACCGACAGGGCCCGAAGTATCAGCCCCAGCATTTT. This translates into CASSNNRQGPKYQPQHF.

V is TRBV20-1 and J is TRBJ2-1; D remains ambiguous. CDR3 length: 11 amino acids. Germline V gene sequence: CDR1 DFQATT, CDR2 SNEGSKA (reference sequence). V lost 1 base and J 7 bases, leaving 5 bases between the germline ends. CDR3 region: CSARGRNEQFF. CDR3 DNA sequence: TGCAGTGCTAGAGGCCGAAATGAGCAGTTCTTC.

The CDR3 region has the DNA TGTGCCAGCAGTCCGATGACAGCCTTTAACTATGGCTACACCTTC. This codes for CASSPMTAFNYGYTF. This chain joins TRBV6-5 and TRBJ1-2; a weak D match, TRBD1 (5 bases). Germline CDR1 MNHEY, CDR2 SVGAGI. Trimming shortened V by 5 bases and J by 1 base, and 14 bases separated the two germline ends. The CDR3 loop spans 15 amino acids.

The chain couples TRBV19 to TRBJ1-2; 10 bases fit TRBD1. Germline V CDR1 and CDR2: LNHDA, SQIVND (reference sequence). The CDR3 is made up of 16 amino acids. V dropped 3 bases and J dropped 4; count of bases not matched to a gene: 8. The CDR3 nucleotides are TGTGCCAGTAGTATTAGAGCGGGACAGGGGAGCTATGGCTACACCTTC. Translating gives CASSIRAGQGSYGYTF.

The chain uses TRBV15 and TRBJ2-3, with unresolved D. Germline V gene sequence: CDR1 LNHNV, CDR2 YYDKDF (reference sequence). This CDR3 contains 11 residues. V was cut by 4 bases and J by 6 bases, with 5 bases left in between. CDR3 protein: CATSIGDTQYF. Written as DNA, the CDR3 is TGTGCCACCAGCATAGGGGATACGCAGTATTTT.